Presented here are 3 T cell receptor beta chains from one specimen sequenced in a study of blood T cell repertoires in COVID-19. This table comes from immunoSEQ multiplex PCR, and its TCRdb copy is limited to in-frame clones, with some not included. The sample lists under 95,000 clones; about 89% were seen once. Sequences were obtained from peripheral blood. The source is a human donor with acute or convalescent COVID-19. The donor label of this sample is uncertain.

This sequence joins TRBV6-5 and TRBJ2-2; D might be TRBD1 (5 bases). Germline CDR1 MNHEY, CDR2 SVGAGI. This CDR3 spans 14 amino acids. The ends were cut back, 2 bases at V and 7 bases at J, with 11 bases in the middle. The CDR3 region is CASSYPSDSGELFF. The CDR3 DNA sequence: TGTGCCAGCAGTTACCCCTCCGACAGCGGGGAGCTGTTTTTT.

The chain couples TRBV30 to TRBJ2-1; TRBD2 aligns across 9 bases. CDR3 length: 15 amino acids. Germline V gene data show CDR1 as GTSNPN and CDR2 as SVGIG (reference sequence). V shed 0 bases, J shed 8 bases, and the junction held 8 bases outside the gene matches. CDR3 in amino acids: CAWSVGSGGRYEQFF. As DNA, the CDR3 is TGTGCCTGGAGTGTGGGGAGCGGGGGGCGGTATGAGCAGTTCTTC. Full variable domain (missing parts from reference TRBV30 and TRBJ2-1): SQTIHQWPATLVQPVGSPLSLECTVEGTSNPNLYWYRQAAGRGLQLLFYSVGIGQISSEVPQNLSASRPQDRQFILSSKKLLLSDSGFYLCAWSVGSGGRYEQFFGPGTRLTVL.

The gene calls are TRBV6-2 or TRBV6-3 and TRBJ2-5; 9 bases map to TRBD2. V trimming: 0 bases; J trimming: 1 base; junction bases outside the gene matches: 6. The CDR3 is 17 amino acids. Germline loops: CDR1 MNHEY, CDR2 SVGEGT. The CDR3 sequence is CASSYSWLAGSQETQYF. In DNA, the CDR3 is TGTGCCAGCAGTTACTCTTGGCTAGCGGGGTCCCAAGAGACCCAGTACTTC.